This TCR beta chain was documented in a study of T-cell memory formation after mild COVID-19. Study background: Largely, TCR clusters stayed within a single donor. Findings and caveats of the study: Clones that contracted from day 15 to 85 were balanced CD4/CD8, while later expanders leaned CD4+. CD4+ clones that contracted lay mainly in CM and EM; CD8+ ones lay in EMRA.

With constant-segment primers, 5'RACE yielded cDNA libraries of TCR alpha and TCR beta that carried sample barcodes and UMIs. TCRdb reanalysed the 5' RACE reads using MiXCR and keeps one entry per CDR3 protein. The sample has 400,000 or so distinct CDR3 sequences; around a fifth are singletons. Details on this clonotype: Its specificity is not known.

V was pared by 0 bases and J by 1 base, with 6 bases of the junction left unmatched. Germline assignment: CDR1 MNHEY and CDR2 SVGAGI. CDR3 length: 17 amino acids. The rearrangement joins TRBV6-5 to TRBJ2-5; TRBD2 matches at 9 bases. The sequencing input was PBMCs or a T cell subset sorted from them (not recorded which). The TCR originated in an adult woman who had mild COVID-19 (a few samples of this study predate the infection). Cell type and time point are not known. The CDR3 loop reads CASSYSSSGATQETQYF. The CDR3 DNA reads as TGTGCCAGCAGTTACTCGTCTAGCGGGGCTACCCAAGAGACCCAGTACTTC.